The 17 T cell receptor beta chains listed next were all sequenced from one sample in a study of blood T cell repertoires in COVID-19. Sequencing was performed with immunoSEQ multiplex PCR; in TCRdb, only in-frame clones are kept and a portion is missing. The sample records 130,000 or so clones, approximately 80% being singletons. Sequenced material: peripheral blood. These receptors were taken from an older woman with acute or convalescent COVID-19.

J is TRBJ1-2 and V is TRBV6-4; 8 bases agree with TRBD1. CDR1 and CDR2 (germline): MRHNA, SNTAGT. The length of the CDR3 is 13 residues. V gave up 2 bases and J gave up 5 bases; unmatched junction bases: 1. In nucleotides, the CDR3 is TGTGCCAGCAGTGACAGGACAGGGTATGGCTACACCTTC. This translates into CASSDRTGYGYTF.

The chain couples TRBV11-2 to TRBJ1-2, with unresolved D. The CDR3 length is 13 residues. Germline V gene lookup returns CDR1 SGHAT and CDR2 FQNNGV. Trimming pared 0 bases from V and 8 bases from J, leaving 10 bases between. CDR3 in amino acids: CASSLERGWGYTF. Written as DNA, the CDR3 is TGTGCCAGCAGCTTAGAACGGGGTTGGGGCTACACCTTC.

The rearrangement joins TRBV6-2 or TRBV6-3 to TRBJ2-3, with D possibly TRBD2 on 6 matching bases. CDR1 and CDR2 (germline): MNHEY, SVGEGT. The CDR3 loop spans 15 amino acids. Trimming shortened V by 6 bases and J by 2 bases, and 15 bases separated the two germline ends. The CDR3 region has the DNA TGTGCCAGCAGCCAACCTGCGGGGATCACAGATACGCAGTATTTT. This gives the protein CASSQPAGITDTQYF.

The V call is TRBV4-1, the J call TRBJ2-4; perhaps TRBD1 as D (6 bases). In germline, CDR1 is MGHRA, CDR2 YSYEKL. With 1 base removed from V and 4 bases from J, the gap between germline ends came to 14 bases. This CDR3 contains 16 residues. The CDR3, as DNA: TGCGCCAGCAGCCAAGGGATAGGGGACACAAAAAACATTCAGTACTTC. Its translation is CASSQGIGDTKNIQYF.

The count of this clone is one. The chain links TRBV7-3 to TRBJ2-6, with TRBD1 matching 10 bases. Germline V gives CDR1 SGHTA, CDR2 FQGTGA. Trimming at V came to 3 bases and at J to 0 bases, leaving 5 bases not matched to a gene. CDR3 length: 18 residues. CDR3 sequence reads: CASSFGDRGTSGANVLTF. The CDR3 bases are TGTGCCAGCAGCTTCGGGGACAGGGGAACCTCTGGGGCCAACGTCCTGACTTTC.

This CDR3 reads CASSQLAGGREKLFF. DNA for the CDR3: TGTGCCAGCAGCCAATTGGCAGGGGGCCGGGAAAAACTGTTTTTT. J is TRBJ1-4 and V is TRBV14; 8 bases are a match to TRBD1. Germline V gene sequence: CDR1 SGHDN, CDR2 FVKESK. V lost 2 bases, J lost 8 bases, and 7 bases stayed unmatched. The CDR3 totals 15 residues.

This chain links TRBV19 with TRBJ1-2, with 7 bases lining up with TRBD1. Germline CDR1 is LNHDA and CDR2 is SQIVND (reference sequence). The CDR3 sequence is 14 residues long. V dropped 0 bases and J dropped 8; count of bases not matched to a gene: 6. The CDR3 sequence is CASSIDQGGAGYTF. CDR3 DNA: TGTGCCAGTAGTATAGATCAAGGGGGCGCGGGCTACACCTTC.

The chain carries TRBV18 and TRBJ1-2; a possible D gene is TRBD1 (5 bases). Germline CDR1 reads KGHSH; CDR2 reads LQKENI. There are 15 residues in the CDR3. With 0 bases removed from V and 2 bases from J, the gap between germline ends came to 10 bases. CDR3 in DNA: TGTGCCAGCTCACCACCGGGCCGGGGGAACTATGGCTACACCTTC. Translation: CASSPPGRGNYGYTF. Full variable domain (missing parts from reference TRBV18 and TRBJ1-2): NAGVMQNPRHLVRRRGQEARLRCSPMKGHSHVYWYRQLPEEGLKFMVYLQKENIIDESGMPKERFSAEFPKEGPSILRIQQVVRGDSAAYFCASSPPGRGNYGYTFGSGTRLTVV.

This chain's CDR3 is CASRKGTGGNYGYTF. CDR3 coding DNA: TGTGCCAGCAGAAAGGGGACAGGGGGCAACTATGGCTACACCTTC. The rearrangement links TRBV5-8 to TRBJ1-2; 12 bases map to TRBD1. The CDR3 covers 15 residues. CDR1 is SGHTS and CDR2 is YDEGEE in the germline V gene. V lost 5 bases and J lost 2; bases outside the gene matches: 4. The full variable domain, with the rest looked up from reference TRBV5-8 and TRBJ1-2, is EAGVTQSPTHLIKTRGQQATLRCSPISGHTSVYWYQQALGLGLQFLLWYDEGEERNRGNFPPRFSGRQFPNYSSELNVNALELEDSALYLCASRKGTGGNYGYTFGSGTRLTVV.

V gene TRBV25-1 combines with J gene TRBJ1-2, with 8 bases fitting TRBD1. The CDR3 covers 13 residues. Germline V gives CDR1 MGHDK, CDR2 SYGVNS. V dropped 6 bases and J dropped 4; count of bases not matched to a gene: 4. CDR3 residues: CASRDRVSYGYTF. DNA of the CDR3: TGTGCCAGCAGGGACAGGGTGAGCTATGGCTACACCTTC.

The CDR3 is CASSSGLAGYNEQFF. In DNA form, the CDR3 reads TGTGCCAGCAGCTCGGGACTAGCGGGCTACAATGAGCAGTTCTTC. The chain is built from TRBV7-3 and TRBJ2-1, with 12 nucleotides matching TRBD2. Per germline, CDR1 SGHTA and CDR2 FQGTGA. The CDR3 is 15 amino acids. The ends lost 4 bases at V and 3 bases at J; junction bases unmatched: 1.

The chain is built from TRBV19 and TRBJ1-4; possibly TRBD1 for D (5 bases). Trimming shortened V by 9 bases and J by 0 bases, and 14 bases separated the two germline ends. The CDR3 length is 15 residues. Germline V lookup: CDR1 LNHDA, CDR2 SQIVND (reference sequence). CDR3 protein: CASREQDATNEKLFF. The DNA for the CDR3 is TGTGCCAGCCGTGAACAGGATGCAACTAATGAAAAACTGTTTTTT.

Only a few counts were recorded for this clone. The chain is built from TRBV7-8 and TRBJ1-2, with no clear D. V lost 0 bases, J lost 5 bases, and 16 bases lay in between. This CDR3 spans 16 amino acids. Germline V gives CDR1 SGHVS, CDR2 FQNEAQ. The CDR3 spells CASSLAWGAGGYGYTF. The CDR3 DNA reads as TGTGCCAGCAGCTTAGCGTGGGGAGCGGGAGGGTATGGCTACACCTTC.

V usage is TRBV29-1 and J usage is TRBJ1-2, with D unclear. From germline, CDR1 is SQVTM and CDR2 ANQGSEA. The CDR3 spans 11 residues. The V end lost 8 bases, the J end lost 0 bases, and 7 bases lay between the germline ends. CDR3 DNA sequence: TGCAGCCTCAGGACTAACTATGGCTACACCTTC. Protein: CSLRTNYGYTF.

This clone appeared a single time. This sequence joins TRBV15 and TRBJ1-5; D ambiguous. In germline, CDR1 is LNHNV, CDR2 YYDKDF (reference sequence). This CDR3 comprises 12 residues. Trimming took off 1 base at V and 7 bases at J, with 5 bases between the two ends. CDR3 in DNA: TGTGCCACCAGCAGAGGAGGACAGCCCCAGCATTTT. Translation: CATSRGGQPQHF.

The chain couples TRBV7-3 to TRBJ1-2; maybe TRBD1 (5 bases). Looked up from germline, CDR1 is SGHTA and CDR2 is FQGTGA. The CDR3 runs to 14 residues. Trimming removed 2 bases from V and 3 bases from J, with 10 bases in between. CDR3 DNA sequence: TGTGCCAGCAGCTTAGGACAAGGGGACTATGGCTACACCTTC. Translation: CASSLGQGDYGYTF.

The chain employs TRBV9 and TRBJ1-6, with a weak D call TRBD1 (5 bases). This CDR3 contains 14 residues. Trimming took 0 bases from V and 6 from J, leaving 7 bases between them. CDR1 and CDR2 (germline): SGDLS, YYNGEE. CDR3 in amino acids: CASSVGQTNSPLHF. The CDR3 DNA reads TGTGCCAGCAGCGTAGGACAGACTAATTCACCCCTCCACTTT.